This is a list of T cell receptor beta chains from one sample in a study of blood T cell repertoires in COVID-19. Assay used: immunoSEQ multiplex PCR; TCRdb lists only in-frame clones, some missing. Of around 300,000 clones in the sample, about 87% are singletons; the top ten hold roughly 3.7%. The sequenced sample consisted of peripheral blood. These receptors were taken from a woman between 35 and 50 years old with acute or convalescent COVID-19. CDR3s include the opening cysteine and the closing phenylalanine or tryptophan.

TRBV10-3	TRBJ1-1	CAISEGAVNTEAFF
TRBV18	TRBJ2-2	CASSPTVGGELFF
TRBV5-1	TRBJ2-2	CASSAPGTGELFF
TRBV5-1	TRBJ1-1	CASSLAGTDEAFF
TRBV3-1/TRBV3-2	TRBJ2-5	CASSQELSTQYF
TRBV5-6	TRBJ1-2	CASSLGPTNYGYTF
TRBV10-3	TRBJ1-1	CAISDLTGTNSEAFF
TRBV9	TRBJ1-2	CASSLQGASNYGYTF
TRBV3-1/TRBV3-2	TRBJ1-4	CASTGDGREKLFF
TRBV11-2	TRBJ2-2	CASSARPTIALGAGELFF
TRBV3-1/TRBV3-2	TRBJ1-3	CASSLSRTGAGNTIYF
TRBV4-1	TRBJ1-1	CASSQFGGQGGWKGTEAFF
TRBV5-1	TRBJ1-3	CASSLWTALSGNTIYF
TRBV3-1/TRBV3-2	TRBJ1-1	CASSYLGQGRVTEAFF
TRBV6-6	TRBJ1-1	CASRLDRGGTEAFF
TRBV6-1	TRBJ2-2	CASSENLTGELFF
TRBV2	TRBJ2-4	CASRTWTGLAGGANIF
TRBV19	TRBJ2-2	CASRSERTGGTGELFF
TRBV9	TRBJ1-2	CASSVWGANYGYTF
TRBV5-1	TRBJ2-5	CASSILGGGHLQETQYF
TRBV7-9	TRBJ1-5	CASSTGTGLNQPQHF
TRBV7-8	TRBJ2-6	CASSSMTGSSGANVLTF
TRBV12-5	TRBJ1-3	CASGATGAPGNTIYF
TRBV3-1/TRBV3-2	TRBJ1-1	CASSATGANTEAFF
TRBV2	TRBJ2-3	CASSVGTGRNTDTQYF
TRBV21-1	TRBJ1-3	CASRGLGRSNNGNTIYF
TRBV6-1	TRBJ1-5	CASSEWADSNQPQHF
TRBV15	TRBJ1-1	CATSRTVKNTEAFF
TRBV6-6	TRBJ1-5	CASTRDSQIEPQHF
TRBV5-1	TRBJ1-6	CASSLQGADSPLHF
TRBV5-1	TRBJ1-1	CASSPNSNTEAFF
TRBV10-2	TRBJ1-1	CASSEGDRLHTEAFF
TRBV29-1	TRBJ2-3	CSVEDLADRYTDTQYF
TRBV5-1	TRBJ1-2	CASSLDSGFTGAQGYTF
TRBV3-1/TRBV3-2	TRBJ2-6	CASTRVYGAAGATSGANVLTF
TRBV5-1	TRBJ1-3	CASSLDGGANTIYF
TRBV12-5	TRBJ1-6	CASGSGGSYSPLHF